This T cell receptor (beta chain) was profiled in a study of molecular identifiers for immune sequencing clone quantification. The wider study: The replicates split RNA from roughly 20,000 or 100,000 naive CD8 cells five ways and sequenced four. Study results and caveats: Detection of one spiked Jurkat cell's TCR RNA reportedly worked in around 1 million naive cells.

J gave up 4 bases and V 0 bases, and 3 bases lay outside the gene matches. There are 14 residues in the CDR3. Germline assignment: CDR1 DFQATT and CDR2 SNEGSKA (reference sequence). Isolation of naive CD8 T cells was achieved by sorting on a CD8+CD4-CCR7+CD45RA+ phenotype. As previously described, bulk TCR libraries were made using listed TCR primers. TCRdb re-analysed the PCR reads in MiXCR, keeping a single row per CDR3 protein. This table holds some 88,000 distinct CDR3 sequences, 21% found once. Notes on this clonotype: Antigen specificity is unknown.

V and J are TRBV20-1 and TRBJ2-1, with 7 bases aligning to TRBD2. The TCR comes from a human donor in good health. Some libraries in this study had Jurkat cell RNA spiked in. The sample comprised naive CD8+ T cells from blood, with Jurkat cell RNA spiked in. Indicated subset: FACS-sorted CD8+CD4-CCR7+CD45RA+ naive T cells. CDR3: CSARDRAGYNEQFF. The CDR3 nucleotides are TGCAGTGCTAGAGATCGAGCGGGATACAATGAGCAGTTCTTC.